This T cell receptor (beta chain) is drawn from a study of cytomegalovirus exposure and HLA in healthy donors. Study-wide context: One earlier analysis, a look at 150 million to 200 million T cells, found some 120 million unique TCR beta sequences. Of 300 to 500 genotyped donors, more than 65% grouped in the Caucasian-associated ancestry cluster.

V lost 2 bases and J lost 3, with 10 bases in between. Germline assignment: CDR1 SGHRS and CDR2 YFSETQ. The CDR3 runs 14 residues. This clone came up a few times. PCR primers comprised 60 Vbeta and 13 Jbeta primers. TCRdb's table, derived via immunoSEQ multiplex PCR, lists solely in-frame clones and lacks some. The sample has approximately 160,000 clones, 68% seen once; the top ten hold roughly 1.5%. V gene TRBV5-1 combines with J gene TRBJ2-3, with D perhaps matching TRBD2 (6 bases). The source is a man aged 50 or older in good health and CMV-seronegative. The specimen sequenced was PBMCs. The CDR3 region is CASSFGGGTDTQYF. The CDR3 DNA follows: TGCGCCAGCAGCTTTGGCGGAGGGACAGATACGCAGTATTTT.